The 25 T cell receptor beta chains listed next were all sequenced from one sample in a study of identical twins. TCRdb recomputed calls from the 5' RACE reads with MiXCR, one row per CDR3 protein. The sample includes about 100,000 distinct CDR3 sequences, 5.9% of them seen just once. Material: memory T cells sorted from blood. These receptors came from a woman in her fifties or sixties in good health.

This clonotype was picked up many times. This rearrangement joins TRBV20-1 to TRBJ2-1; unclear D gene. Germline loops: CDR1 DFQATT, CDR2 SNEGSKA (reference sequence). CDR3 length: 14 residues. V lost 6 bases, J lost 0 bases, and 12 bases lay in between. CDR3 DNA: TGCAGTGCCACACTCCATAGCTCCTACAATGAGCAGTTCTTC. Its translation: CSATLHSSYNEQFF.

Regarding this clonotype: One junction end disagrees with the germline gene, perhaps due to a read error. This CDR3 is CACSLFWTGRDRENNEQFF. The CDR3 DNA follows: TGTGCCTGCAGTTTATTTTGGACCGGTCGGGACAGGGAAAACAATGAGCAGTTCTTC. The V gene is TRBV28, the J gene TRBJ2-1, with 9 bases that match TRBD1. CDR3 length: 19 amino acids. Germline V gene data show CDR1 as MDHEN and CDR2 as SYDVKM.

This clonotype was recorded many times. The V call is TRBV18, the J call TRBJ2-2, with 10 nucleotides matching TRBD2. CDR3 size: 15 residues. The germline V gene encodes CDR1 KGHSH and CDR2 LQKENI. The V and J ends lost 0 bases and 5 bases, in that order; junction bases with no gene match: 0. The CDR3 spells CASSPPGLATGELFF. The CDR3 DNA is TGTGCCAGCTCACCACCGGGACTAGCGACCGGGGAGCTGTTTTTT.

This clonotype showed up many times. V gene TRBV20-1 combines with J gene TRBJ2-1; D tentatively fits TRBD1 or TRBD2 (5 bases each). This CDR3 region has 15 residues. CDR1 is DFQATT, CDR2 SNEGSKA, per germline (reference sequence). V was shortened by 1 base and J by 10 bases, with 20 bases between the two germline ends. CDR3 nucleotides: TGCAGTGCTAGAGCCCCGGGACCCTCACGCAGAGAGCAGTTCTTC. This encodes CSARAPGPSRREQFF.

This clonotype was seen more than once but under ten times. The V gene is TRBV5-1, the J gene TRBJ2-5; no clear D gene. V was pared by 0 bases and J by 3 bases, with 12 bases between. The CDR3 extends over 15 amino acids. Germline V CDR1 and CDR2: SGHRS, YFSETQ. CDR3 protein: CASSLGGTPKETQYF. CDR3 coding DNA: TGCGCCAGCAGCTTGGGCGGTACGCCCAAAGAGACCCAGTACTTC.

This clonotype has a count of ten or more. V gene TRBV5-1 combines with J gene TRBJ2-1; 9 nucleotides align to TRBD2. This CDR3 is 14 amino acids long. V trimming: 1 base; J trimming: 8 bases; junction bases outside the gene matches: 4. The germline gives CDR1 SGHRS, CDR2 YFSETQ. The CDR3 coding sequence is TGCGCCAGCAGCTTGTCGGCGGGAGGGCATGAGCAGTTCTTC. It is translated as CASSLSAGGHEQFF.

This clonotype was detected a few times. This chain connects TRBV10-1 to TRBJ2-3; 8 bases fit TRBD2. V shed 10 bases and J 5 bases; nucleotides not matched to a gene: 8. CDR3 size: 13 residues. The germline CDR1 and CDR2 sequences are WNHNN and SYGVQD (reference sequence). CDR3 sequence reads: CATGTSGEDTQYF. The CDR3 nucleotides read TGCGCCACCGGGACTAGTGGTGAAGATACGCAGTATTTT.

In its sample, this clonotype was seen many times. The chain links TRBV6-1 to TRBJ2-4; possibly TRBD2 for D (5 bases). The length of the CDR3 is 16 residues. The germline V gene encodes CDR1 MNHNS and CDR2 SASEGT. The germline V and J ends were trimmed by 3 bases and 0 bases, with 12 bases remaining between them. CDR3 DNA: TGTGCCAGCAGTGACAGGACTGACCTAGCCAAAAACATTCAGTACTTC. The encoded protein is CASSDRTDLAKNIQYF.

Details on this clonotype: A much larger clone differs from this one at a single base, so this may be a read error. The chain couples TRBV4-2 to TRBJ2-7, with D perhaps TRBD1 or TRBD2 (5 bases each). The CDR3 extends over 18 amino acids. In germline, CDR1 is LGHNA, CDR2 YNFKEQ. The CDR3 DNA is TGTGTCAGCAGCCAAGATTCTGGGGGAGTAGACTTCTCCTACGAGCAGTACGTC. Encoded protein: CVSSQDSGGVDFSYEQYV.

This clonotype has only a few counts. The chain is built from TRBV30 and TRBJ1-1; tentative D call: TRBD1 (6 bases). In germline, CDR1 is GTSNPN, CDR2 SVGIG (reference sequence). The CDR3 covers 12 residues. Between the trimmed V and J ends, which lost 1 base and 3 bases, there was a span of 6 bases. The DNA of the CDR3 is TGTGCCTGGAGTGACAGGGACACTGAAGCTTTCTTT. Residues: CAWSDRDTEAFF.

This clonotype has a count of ten or more. CDR3 nucleotide sequence: TGTGCCAGCAGCCAAACGACTAGCACAGATACGCAGTATTTT. Its protein product is CASSQTTSTDTQYF. The rearrangement uses TRBV3-1 and TRBJ2-3; D ambiguous. V dropped 2 bases and J dropped 0 bases, with 6 bases sitting between them. Germline assignment: CDR1 LGHDT and CDR2 YNNKEL (reference sequence). The CDR3 consists of 14 residues.

The V gene is TRBV30, the J gene TRBJ2-7, with 8 bases that match TRBD2. Germline V gives CDR1 GTSNPN, CDR2 SVGIG (reference sequence). This CDR3 spans 16 amino acids. Germline trimming cut 0 bases from V and 0 bases from J; bases unmatched to any gene: 7. CDR3 loop: CAWSVGRTSGSYEQYF. The CDR3 nucleotides read TGTGCCTGGAGTGTAGGTCGCACTAGCGGCTCCTACGAGCAGTACTTC.

The chain recombines TRBV3-1 with TRBJ2-1; no clear D gene. From germline, CDR1 is LGHDT and CDR2 YNNKEL (reference sequence). The V gene lost 0 bases and the J gene lost 3 bases, with 6 bases spanning the gap. There are 14 residues in the CDR3. In DNA, the CDR3 is TGTGCCAGCAGCCAAGATCCGGGCTACAATGAGCAGTTCTTC. It yields the protein CASSQDPGYNEQFF.

The rearrangement uses TRBV6-5 and TRBJ2-5; the match to TRBD1 covers 10 bases. The CDR3 spans 15 residues. CDR1 and CDR2 (germline): MNHEY, SVGAGI. Trimming at V came to 3 bases and at J to 5 bases, leaving 6 bases not matched to a gene. CDR3 protein: CASSYRTGGSETQYF. Here the CDR3 DNA reads TGTGCCAGCAGTTATAGGACAGGGGGAAGTGAGACCCAGTACTTC.

This clonotype has at least ten counts. CDR3 amino acids: CASIMTGNSYEQYF. In DNA, the CDR3 is TGTGCCAGCATTATGACAGGGAACTCCTACGAGCAGTACTTC. The chain carries TRBV6-1 and TRBJ2-7; 7 nucleotides match TRBD1. V shed 7 bases and J 0 bases; nucleotides not matched to a gene: 6. From germline, CDR1 is MNHNS and CDR2 SASEGT. There are 14 residues in the CDR3.

This clonotype was recorded at least ten times. This chain connects TRBV4-1 to TRBJ1-5, with D hard to call. The ends were cut back, 2 bases at V and 7 bases at J, with 15 bases in the middle. CDR3 length: 15 amino acids. Per the germline V gene, CDR1 is MGHRA and CDR2 is YSYEKL. The CDR3 sequence is CASSQPRAPWQPQHF. The CDR3 region has the DNA TGCGCCAGCAGCCAACCAAGGGCCCCATGGCAGCCCCAGCATTTT.

With regard to this clonotype: This clone may be a read error of a much larger clone one base away. This chain connects TRBV5-6 to TRBJ2-5; D is ambiguous. The CDR3 extends over 13 amino acids. Germline values: CDR1 SGHDT, CDR2 YYEEEE. The CDR3, as DNA: TGTGCCAGCAGCCTATCCGGGTTGGAGACCCGGTACTTC. Protein product: CASSLSGLETRYF.

This clonotype is medium-sized within its sample. The chain carries TRBV12-3 or TRBV12-4 and TRBJ2-2, with D maybe TRBD1 (5 bases). CDR3 length: 13 residues. V dropped 3 bases and J dropped 5 bases, with 7 bases sitting between them. Written as DNA, the CDR3 is TGTGCCAGCAGTTTCAGGGTAACCGGGGAGCTGTTTTTT. This translates into CASSFRVTGELFF.

This clonotype occurred many times. The gene calls are TRBV6-5 and TRBJ2-1; the D gene is possibly TRBD2 (5 bases). The CDR3 covers 14 residues. Trimming cost V 10 bases and J 5 bases, with 18 bases left between them. Germline values: CDR1 MNHEY, CDR2 SVGAGI. The chain's CDR3 is CANPGMLLNNEQFF. The CDR3 region has the DNA TGTGCCAACCCCGGGATGCTCCTTAACAATGAGCAGTTCTTC.

This clonotype came up a few times. The chain uses TRBV3-1 and TRBJ2-1; D remains ambiguous. Trimming shortened V by 3 bases and J by 4 bases, and 7 bases separated the two germline ends. The CDR3 is 13 residues long. Germline V gene lookup returns CDR1 LGHDT and CDR2 YNNKEL (reference sequence). The CDR3 DNA follows: TGTGCCAGCAGCCAGCTAGGTTACAATGAGCAGTTCTTC. It is translated as CASSQLGYNEQFF.

This clonotype was found many times. The chain combines TRBV2 with TRBJ2-5; the match to TRBD2 covers 10 bases. This CDR3 spans 19 amino acids. V gave up 6 bases and J gave up 4 bases; unmatched junction bases: 20. The germline V gene encodes CDR1 SNHLY and CDR2 FYNNEI. The CDR3 spells CASSLTLAGVGLDRETQYF. The CDR3 region has the DNA TGTGCCAGCAGCCTCACCCTAGCGGGAGTGGGGTTAGATAGAGAGACCCAGTACTTC.

There are many counts of this clonotype. The V and J genes are TRBV4-2 and TRBJ2-1, with no clear D. V lost 0 bases and J lost 7, with 19 bases in between. This CDR3 region has 17 residues. In germline, CDR1 is LGHNA, CDR2 YNFKEQ. In DNA form, the CDR3 reads TGTGCCAGCAGCCAAGATCTACCCCTCGTACACAAAAATGAGCAGTTCTTC. Protein product: CASSQDLPLVHKNEQFF.

In its sample, this clonotype was seen a few times. The chain uses TRBV27 and TRBJ2-4, with 10 bases that match TRBD1. There are 16 residues in the CDR3. The germline V gene has CDR1 MNHEY and CDR2 SMNVEV (reference sequence). Trimming took 4 bases from V and 3 from J; bases not matched to a gene: 6. For the CDR3, the DNA is TGTGCCAGCAGTTGGGGACAGGGGCTTGGCAAAAACATTCAGTACTTC. Its protein product is CASSWGQGLGKNIQYF.

Note on this clonotype: Compared with germline, one end of the junction differs, possibly owing to a read error. The rearrangement links TRBV7-2 to TRBJ2-3, with D possibly matching TRBD2 (5 bases). The CDR3 loop spans 13 amino acids. Germline V CDR1 and CDR2: SGHTA, FQGNSA. CDR3: CASILAYGDTQYF. The CDR3 DNA sequence: TGTGCCAGCATCTTAGCGTACGGGGATACGCAGTATTTT.

This clonotype was recorded at least ten times. The chain links TRBV12-3 or TRBV12-4 to TRBJ2-6; D gene unclear. This CDR3 region has 12 residues. Trimming removed 7 bases at V and 0 bases at J, with 1 base between. CDR3 loop: CASISGANVLTF. In DNA, the CDR3 is TGTGCCAGCATCTCTGGGGCCAACGTCCTGACTTTC.